This TCR beta chain was observed in a study of T cell responses to AZD1222 COVID-19 vaccine. Study in general: Pooled samples include second doses given at about 4 or 12 weeks.

As concerns this clone: Its antigen is as yet unknown.

The CDR3 runs 14 residues. Germline V lookup: CDR1 SQVTM, CDR2 ANQGSEA. Deletions cut 6 bases from V and 7 bases from J, with 16 bases between. Study observations and caveats: Spike as a whole was targeted by vaccine-associated CD4 TCRs, dominant at 160-218 and 743-854.

TCRdb keeps only in-frame clones here, not all; method: immunoSEQ multiplex PCR. Of about 130,000 clones in the sample, about 87% are singletons; the top ten hold under 2%. The V call is TRBV29-1, the J call TRBJ2-6; perhaps TRBD1 as D (5 bases). The sequencing used peripheral blood, collected on day 0 of AZD1222 vaccination. This TCR was sampled from an adult in good health. The CDR3 protein is CSVVGQGRANVLTF. The CDR3, as DNA: TGCAGCGTCGTCGGGCAGGGTAGAGCCAACGTCCTGACTTTC.